The 27 T cell receptor beta chains below all came from one sample that was sequenced in a study of OX40 agonist ivuxolimab in advanced cancers. The protocol was immunoSEQ multiplex PCR, while the TCRdb copy is restricted to in-frame clones and leaves out a portion. The sample has approximately 100,000 clones, about 90% seen once; the top ten hold 0.51%. The specimen was CD4+ or CD8+ T cells sorted from blood, collected in a trial of the OX40 agonist ivuxolimab. Every receptor here comes from an adult with an advanced solid tumor such as melanoma, head and neck, liver or kidney cancer.

The chain couples TRBV28 to TRBJ2-1; maybe TRBD2 (6 bases). Deletions cut 4 bases from V and 5 bases from J, with 15 bases between. Germline loops: CDR1 MDHEN, CDR2 SYDVKM. The CDR3 is 15 amino acids. The CDR3 bases are TGTGCCAGCAGTTCCACGGGACTGGTAAACAATGAGCAGTTCTTC. Translated, it gives CASSSTGLVNNEQFF. The full variable domain, in which reference TRBV28 and TRBJ2-1 provide the parts outside the CDR3, is DVKVTQSSRYLVKRTGEKVFLECVQDMDHENMFWYRQDPGLGLRLIYFSYDVKMKEKGDIPEGYSVSREKKERFSLILESASTNQTSMYLCASSSTGLVNNEQFFGPGTRLTVL.

This rearrangement joins TRBV7-9 to TRBJ1-6; 8 bases map to TRBD1. The CDR3 totals 15 residues. V lost 3 bases and J lost 8; bases outside the gene matches: 6. CDR1 and CDR2 (germline): SEHNR, FQNEAQ (reference sequence). The CDR3 region has the DNA TGTGCCAGCAGCTTGCGGACAGGGCAACATTCACCCCTCCACTTT. Translation gives CASSLRTGQHSPLHF.

The chain joins TRBV19 to TRBJ1-2; 8 positions match TRBD1. Germline trimming cut 6 bases from V and 8 bases from J; bases unmatched to any gene: 8. The CDR3 has 13 amino acids. Germline V lookup: CDR1 LNHDA, CDR2 SQIVND (reference sequence). The chain's CDR3 is CASRDGQGVGYTF. CDR3 nucleotides: TGTGCCAGTAGAGATGGACAGGGTGTCGGCTACACCTTC. The full variable domain, with the rest looked up from reference TRBV19 and TRBJ1-2, is DGGITQSPKYLFRKEGQNVTLSCEQNLNHDAMYWYRQDPGQGLRLIYYSQIVNDFQKGDIAEGYSVSREKKESFPLTVTSAQKNPTAFYLCASRDGQGVGYTFGSGTRLTVV.

This rearrangement joins TRBV7-8 to TRBJ2-7; D is perhaps TRBD1 (5 bases). Germline CDR1 and CDR2: SGHVS and FQNEAQ. Trimming cost V 5 bases and J 6 bases, with 14 bases left between them. This CDR3 spans 13 amino acids. The CDR3 nucleotides are TGTGCCAGCAGCCTGACAGTTGTCGGCGAGCAGTACTTC. It translates to CASSLTVVGEQYF.

This chain links TRBV5-8 with TRBJ2-3; TRBD2 might be the D (5 bases). CDR1 and CDR2 from the germline V gene are SGHTS and YDEGEE. This CDR3 region has 14 residues. Between the trimmed V and J ends, which lost 2 bases and 0 bases, there was a span of 7 bases. The CDR3 region has the DNA TGTGCCAGCAGCTTCCGAGGGAGCACAGATACGCAGTATTTT. Protein product: CASSFRGSTDTQYF.

CDR3 residues: CSATTGGEQFF. CDR3 DNA: TGCAGTGCAACGACAGGGGGTGAGCAGTTCTTC. The chain couples TRBV20-1 to TRBJ2-1, with 9 bases aligning to TRBD1. The germline CDR1 and CDR2 sequences are DFQATT and SNEGSKA (reference sequence). CDR3 length: 11 residues. The trim removed 6 bases at V and 9 bases at J, leaving 3 bases unmatched.

The chain couples TRBV18 to TRBJ2-4, with no clear D. The CDR3 consists of 13 residues. The V gene lost 3 bases and the J gene lost 7 bases, with 10 bases spanning the gap. Germline V gene sequence: CDR1 KGHSH, CDR2 LQKENI. CDR3 bases: TGTGCCAGCTCACCTACGGCGAGCAACATTCAGTACTTC. Its protein product is CASSPTASNIQYF.

This sequence joins TRBV5-1 and TRBJ1-1; TRBD1 matches at 9 bases. The CDR3 spans 15 residues. The ends lost 5 bases at V and 3 bases at J; junction bases unmatched: 8. Germline lookup yields CDR1 SGHRS and CDR2 YFSETQ. The CDR3 protein is CASRTQTGGYTEAFF. The CDR3, as DNA: TGCGCCAGCAGGACCCAGACAGGGGGGTACACTGAAGCTTTCTTT. The variable domain in full, with the rest retrieved from reference TRBV5-1 and TRBJ1-1, is KAGVTQTPRYLIKTRGQQVTLSCSPISGHRSVSWYQQTPGQGLQFLFEYFSETQRNKGNFPGRFSGRQFSNSRSEMNVSTLELGDSALYLCASRTQTGGYTEAFFGQGTRLTVV.

The genes are TRBV6-1 and TRBJ2-7; D is undetermined. V was clipped by 10 bases and J by 3 bases, with 10 bases between them. CDR1 is MNHNS, CDR2 SASEGT, per germline. The CDR3 runs 11 residues. The CDR3 DNA follows: TGTGCCACCAACGAGATCTACGAGCAGTACTTC. Protein sequence: CATNEIYEQYF.

The chain uses TRBV4-2 and TRBJ1-3; no firm D call. Trimming removed 4 bases from V and 2 bases from J, with 6 bases in between. This CDR3 has 13 residues. Germline CDR1 is LGHNA and CDR2 is YNFKEQ. CDR3 nucleotides: TGTGCCAGCAGCCCTACCCCTGGAAACACCATATATTTT. This encodes CASSPTPGNTIYF.

The chain couples TRBV27 to TRBJ2-1, with unresolved D. The CDR3 spans 14 residues. CDR1 MNHEY and CDR2 SMNVEV come from the germline V gene (reference sequence). V was cut by 0 bases and J by 10 bases, with 13 bases left in between. CDR3 residues: CASSLSRLDGEQFF. CDR3 nucleotide sequence: TGTGCCAGCAGTTTATCCCGACTGGACGGGGAGCAGTTCTTC.

V usage is TRBV27 and J usage is TRBJ2-1, with D maybe TRBD1 (6 bases). The CDR3 length is 13 residues. Germline CDR1 MNHEY, CDR2 SMNVEV (reference sequence). The V end lost 5 bases, the J end lost 8 bases, and 13 bases lay between the germline ends. CDR3 in DNA: TGTGCCAGCAGTCTCATTGCAGGGGATGAGCAGTTCTTC. Translated, it gives CASSLIAGDEQFF.

This clone was recorded once. The CDR3 coding sequence is TGTGCCATCAGTGTGGTGGGACTTTCCACAGATACGCAGTATTTT. Amino acid sequence: CAISVVGLSTDTQYF. The V and J genes are TRBV10-3 and TRBJ2-3; TRBD2 might be the D (6 bases). This CDR3 contains 15 residues. Per germline, CDR1 ENHRY and CDR2 SYGVKD. The V end was cut by 4 bases, the J end by 2 bases, with 13 bases between.

The chain has TRBV6-5 and TRBJ2-1, with 11 bases aligning to TRBD2. The V and J ends lost 8 bases and 4 bases, in that order; junction bases with no gene match: 7. CDR3 length: 15 residues. The germline CDR1 and CDR2 sequences are MNHEY and SVGAGI. CDR3 protein: CASGRGLAVYNEQFF. The CDR3 bases are TGTGCCAGCGGGAGGGGACTAGCGGTTTACAATGAGCAGTTCTTC.

The chain joins TRBV7-9 to TRBJ1-4, with unresolved D. This CDR3 contains 16 residues. Trimming stripped 1 base from V and 3 bases from J, with 12 bases between. In germline, CDR1 is SEHNR, CDR2 FQNEAQ (reference sequence). The CDR3 region has the DNA TGTGCCAGCAGCTTAGTCTCGGGAGCGGCTAATGAAAAACTGTTTTTT. It codes for CASSLVSGAANEKLFF.

This clone was seen once. The CDR3 is CASSRQGSNSPLHF. CDR3 DNA sequence: TGTGCCAGCAGCCGACAGGGGAGTAATTCACCCCTCCACTTT. The genes are TRBV6-5 and TRBJ1-6; 8 positions agree with TRBD1. Germline V gene data show CDR1 as MNHEY and CDR2 as SVGAGI. V lost 6 bases to trimming and J lost 6 bases; unmatched junction nucleotides: 4. The CDR3 has 14 amino acids.

This chain links TRBV9 with TRBJ2-2; 11 nucleotides match TRBD2. Germline V lookup: CDR1 SGDLS, CDR2 YYNGEE. With 0 bases clipped from V and 7 bases from J, the junction kept 2 bases outside the gene matches. The CDR3 is 15 residues long. CDR3 region: CASSVGLAGNGELFF. CDR3 in DNA: TGTGCCAGCAGCGTAGGACTAGCGGGGAACGGGGAGCTGTTTTTT.

V and J are TRBV5-4 and TRBJ2-5; D gene uncertain. The CDR3 has 16 residues. CDR1 is SGHNT and CDR2 is YYREEE in the germline V gene (reference sequence). The germline V and J ends were trimmed by 3 bases and 1 base, with 16 bases remaining between them. The CDR3, as DNA: TGTGCCAGCAGCTCAGCCCGCGATATAGTCCAAGAGACCCAGTACTTC. Protein product: CASSSARDIVQETQYF.

The sample holds one count of this clone. CDR3 nucleotide sequence: TGTGCCAGCAGACACCCAGGGGACGTGGGGACCGAGCAGTACTTC. Translation: CASRHPGDVGTEQYF. This chain uses TRBV6-6 with TRBJ2-7, with D tentatively TRBD1 (6 bases). Trimming removed 6 bases from V and 6 bases from J, with 21 bases in between. The CDR3 covers 15 residues. Germline CDR1 reads MNHNY; CDR2 reads SVGAGI (reference sequence).

In its sample, this clone was seen once. The chain recombines TRBV19 with TRBJ2-2; TRBD1 matches 8 bases. Germline assignment: CDR1 LNHDA and CDR2 SQIVND (reference sequence). This CDR3 has 13 amino acids. Unmatched junction bases numbered 2, after V lost 5 bases and J lost 6 bases. The CDR3 protein is CASSSGGPGELFF. The DNA of the CDR3 is TGTGCCAGTAGTTCAGGGGGCCCCGGGGAGCTGTTTTTT.

V and J are TRBV18 and TRBJ2-3; possibly TRBD2 for D (6 bases). Deletions cut 1 base from V and 5 bases from J, with 16 bases between. Germline V gene sequence: CDR1 KGHSH, CDR2 LQKENI. The CDR3 contains 16 residues. The CDR3 protein is CASSPRSGVLEDTQYF. The CDR3 DNA reads TGTGCCAGCTCACCACGTTCGGGGGTACTGGAAGATACGCAGTATTTT. The whole variable domain, remainder taken from reference TRBV18 and TRBJ2-3, is NAGVMQNPRHLVRRRGQEARLRCSPMKGHSHVYWYRQLPEEGLKFMVYLQKENIIDESGMPKERFSAEFPKEGPSILRIQQVVRGDSAAYFCASSPRSGVLEDTQYFGPGTRLTVL.

Comments on this clone: A junction end diverges from the germline sequence, so it may reflect a read error. The chain recombines TRBV19 with TRBJ2-7; 11 bases line up with TRBD1. CDR3 length: 15 residues. In germline, CDR1 is LNHDA, CDR2 SQIVND (reference sequence). The CDR3 coding sequence is TGTGCCAGTAGTACCCGGACAGGGGGCTCCGACGAGCAGTACTTC. Its protein is CASSTRTGGSDEQYF. The whole variable domain, remainder taken from reference TRBV19 and TRBJ2-7, is DGGITQSPKYLFRKEGQNVTLSCEQNLNHDAMYWYRQDPGQGLRLIYYSQIVNDFQKGDIAEGYSVSREKKESFPLTVTSAQKNPTAFYLCASSTRTGGSDEQYFGPGTRLTVT.

The rearrangement joins TRBV2 to TRBJ1-5, with TRBD1 as a possible D gene (6 bases). The germline V and J ends were trimmed by 5 bases and 5 bases, with 13 bases remaining between them. CDR3 size: 14 residues. The germline V gene has CDR1 SNHLY and CDR2 FYNNEI. CDR3 in amino acids: CASSHRDLHQPQHF. Here the CDR3 DNA reads TGTGCCAGCAGTCACAGGGACCTACATCAGCCCCAGCATTTT.

Concerning this clone itself: A read error may produce the germline difference seen at one junction end. Other DNA sequences of this sample code for an identical CDR3. V is TRBV7-9 and J is TRBJ2-5; 11 nucleotides align to TRBD2. The germline V gene encodes CDR1 SEHNR and CDR2 FQNEAQ (reference sequence). This CDR3 has 14 amino acids. CDR3 protein: CASSLAGGQETQYF. The CDR3 nucleotides are TGTGCCAGCAGCCTAGCGGGAGGCCAAGAGACCCAGTACTTC. Full variable domain (outside the CDR3, taken from reference TRBV7-9 and TRBJ2-5): DTGVSQNPRHKITKRGQNVTFRCDPISEHNRLYWYRQTLGQGPEFLTYFQNEAQLEKSRLLSDRFSAERPKGSFSTLEIQRTEQGDSAMYLCASSLAGGQETQYFGPGTRLLVL.

This chain joins TRBV11-2 and TRBJ1-1, with a possible D match to TRBD1 (5 bases). Germline assignment: CDR1 SGHAT and CDR2 FQNNGV. The length of the CDR3 is 16 residues. V gave up 1 base and J gave up 2 bases, with 14 bases separating them. CDR3 DNA: TGTGCCAGCAGCTTAGCAGGCGGGGGTCTCAACACTGAAGCTTTCTTT. This encodes CASSLAGGGLNTEAFF.

The count of this clone is one. V is TRBV6-6 and J is TRBJ2-3; D is unclear. Trimming removed 6 bases from V and 1 base from J, with 11 bases in between. Per the germline V gene, CDR1 is MNHNY and CDR2 is SVGAGI (reference sequence). The CDR3 contains 14 residues. The CDR3 nucleotides are TGTGCCAGCAGCGTGTTCGGGCGCACAGATACGCAGTATTTT. It specifies CASSVFGRTDTQYF.

The chain has TRBV5-1 and TRBJ2-3; 15 bases are a match to TRBD2. The CDR3 has 18 residues. CDR1 and CDR2 from the germline V gene are SGHRS and YFSETQ. J gave up 0 bases and V 3 bases, and 5 bases lay outside the gene matches. Here the CDR3 DNA reads TGCGCCAGCAGCTCGGGACTAGCGGGGGGCGCTAGCACAGATACGCAGTATTTT. Translation gives CASSSGLAGGASTDTQYF.